A selection of T cell receptor beta chains follows, all from one sample in a study of cytomegalovirus exposure and HLA in healthy donors. Method: immunoSEQ multiplex PCR; TCRdb's copy keeps in-frame clones and lacks some. The sample has about 200,000 clones; 60% to 80% are singletons. Input material: PBMCs. These receptors were obtained from a woman in her thirties in good health and CMV-seronegative. The CDR3 runs from the conserved cysteine through the conserved F or W. D genes are given only for firm matches. Clone size is given for some rows only: seen once, a few or many times, or a class if the clone is expanded.

>TRBJ2-1|.|few|TRBV6-5
TGTGCCAGCAGACACGGGGGATACAATGAGCAGTTCTTC
CASRHGGYNEQFF
>TRBJ2-7|.|.|TRBV27
TGTGCCAGCGGGGAGTTGGGTCAGACAGGCTCCCCCGAGCAGTACTTC
CASGELGQTGSPEQYF
>TRBJ1-5|.|.|TRBV5-1
TGCGCCAGCAGTATACAAGGGGCTAGCAATCAGCCCCAGCATTTT
CASSIQGASNQPQHF
>TRBJ2-7|.|.|TRBV7-3
TGTTCCAGCAGCTTAAGAGGTTCCCCTCTTACTCGGGAGCAGTACTTC
CSSSLRGSPLTREQYF
>TRBJ1-1|TRBD1|.|TRBV28
TGTGCCGGGAGGAAAGCACAGGGGCGGATCACTGAAGCTTTCTTT
CAGRKAQGRITEAFF
>TRBJ1-4|TRBD1|.|TRBV18
TGTGCCAGCTCACCGCGGGACAGGGGAACTAATGAAAAACTGTTTTTT
CASSPRDRGTNEKLFF
>TRBJ1-4|.|.|TRBV27
TGTGCCAGCAGTTTTCGACAGTTTGCAACTAATGAAAAACTGTTTTTT
CASSFRQFATNEKLFF
>TRBJ2-7|TRBD2|.|TRBV28
TGTGCCAGCAGGTTGGGACTAGCGGGAGGAAGCTCCTACGAGCAGTACTTC
CASRLGLAGGSSYEQYF
>TRBJ2-2|TRBD2|.|TRBV28
TGTGCCAGCAGTCCGTGGACTAGCGGGATGACCGGGGAGCTGTTTTTT
CASSPWTSGMTGELFF
>TRBJ2-5|.|.|TRBV28
TGTGCCAGCAGTTCTACAGAGACCGAAGAGACCCAGTACTTC
CASSSTETEETQYF
>TRBJ2-5|TRBD2|.|TRBV29-1
TGCAGCGTTGACTCCGGGACTAGCGGGAGGGCCCTCGGAGAGACCCAGTACTTC
CSVDSGTSGRALGETQYF
>TRBJ2-7|.|.|TRBV28
TGTGCCAGCAGTCTCCCGGGATACGAGCAGTACTTC
CASSLPGYEQYF
>TRBJ2-2|TRBD2|.|TRBV19
TGTGCCAGTAGGGAGACTAGCGGGGACACCGGGGAGCTGTTTTTT
CASRETSGDTGELFF
>TRBJ2-3|TRBD2|.|TRBV5-1
TGCGCCAGCAGCTTGGCCGGGGGGGTAGGGACAGATACGCAGTATTTT
CASSLAGGVGTDTQYF
>TRBJ2-3|.|.|TRBV4-2
TGTGCCAGCAGCCCGGGAGTTGGGTTTTCAACGCAGTATTTT
CASSPGVGFSTQYF
>TRBJ2-1|.|.|TRBV30
TGTGCCTGGAGCGAACCTTGGGGGGGCCGCTACCTCAATGAGCAGTTCTTC
CAWSEPWGGRYLNEQFF
>TRBJ2-7|.|.|TRBV30
TGTGCCTGGACAGGGAGGAGGGTGTGGAGCTACGAGCAGTACTTC
CAWTGRRVWSYEQYF
>TRBJ2-3|.|few|TRBV5-1
TGCGCCAGCAGCTTGGAGGCAGGGGGGTTCGGCACAGATACGCAGTATTTT
CASSLEAGGFGTDTQYF
>TRBJ2-1|.|few|TRBV7-9
TGTGCCAGCAGTTTACCTATAGCGGACTACAATGAGCAGTTCTTC
CASSLPIADYNEQFF
>TRBJ2-7|TRBD2|.|TRBV7-9
TGTGCCAGCAGGCGGGGAGGGAGCGACTACGAGCAGTACTTC
CASRRGGSDYEQYF
>TRBJ2-2|TRBD1|.|TRBV28
TGTGCCAGCATAATGGGGACAGGCAACACCGGGGAGCTGTTTTTT
CASIMGTGNTGELFF
>TRBJ2-7|.|.|TRBV7-8
TGTGCCAGCAGCATCACTCTTTATTCCTACGAGCAGTACTTC
CASSITLYSYEQYF
>TRBJ1-1|TRBD1|few|TRBV4-1
TGCGCCAGCAGCCAAGACCCGACAGGGGGAAACACTGAAGCTTTCTTT
CASSQDPTGGNTEAFF
>TRBJ2-1|.|.|TRBV7-8
TGTGCCAGCAGCTTAGGCGCTAAGCCAAATGAGCAGTTCTTC
CASSLGAKPNEQFF
>TRBJ2-5|TRBD2|.|TRBV5-1
TGCGCCAGCAGCTTGGGACTAGCGGCAATTCAAGAGACCCAGTACTTC
CASSLGLAAIQETQYF
>TRBJ2-7|.|.|TRBV29-1
TGCAGCGTTGAGGGAGGGGACACCTCCTACGAGCAGTACTTC
CSVEGGDTSYEQYF
>TRBJ2-1|.|.|TRBV5-4
TGTGCCAGCAGCCTCCCGTGGCCCCGGGAGCCCAATGAGCAGTTCTTC
CASSLPWPREPNEQFF
>TRBJ1-4|.|.|TRBV7-9
TGTGCCAGCACCACGGGGGATGGTTCGGAAAAACTGTTTTTT
CASTTGDGSEKLFF
>TRBJ1-1|.|.|TRBV30
TGTGCCTGGACCAAGGGGGACACTGAAGCTTTCTTT
CAWTKGDTEAFF
>TRBJ2-2|.|.|TRBV5-5
TGTGCCAGCAGTGGGCGGGACTGGACGAACACCGGGGAGCTGTTTTTT
CASSGRDWTNTGELFF
>TRBJ1-4|TRBD1|.|TRBV28
TGTGCCAGCAGCCCGGGGGCGGACAGGGGTAATGAAAAACTGTTTTTT
CASSPGADRGNEKLFF
>TRBJ1-1|.|.|TRBV11-1
TGTGCCAGCAGCTTAGTCGGGGGATCAGCTTTCTTT
CASSLVGGSAFF
>TRBJ2-5|TRBD1|.|TRBV5-1
TGCGCCAGCAGCTCCCGGGACAGGCAAGAGACCCAGTACTTC
CASSSRDRQETQYF
>TRBJ1-1|TRBD1|.|TRBV4-1
TGCGCCAGCAGTCTCCTCGGACAGGGCCTCATGAACCCTGAAGCTTTCTTT
CASSLLGQGLMNPEAFF
>TRBJ2-1|TRBD2|few|TRBV27
TGTGCCAGCAGTCTAAGACTAGCGGACAATGAGCAGTTCTTC
CASSLRLADNEQFF
>TRBJ1-2|.|.|TRBV7-9
TGTGCCAGCAGCTCGACGATAAACAGGGTCGGGTGGGATGGCTACACCTTC
CASSSTINRVGWDGYTF
>TRBJ2-7|TRBD2|.|TRBV27
TGTGCCAGCAGTTGGGGAGGTGGGCGCGGGAGGATATCCTACGAGCAGTACTTC
CASSWGGGRGRISYEQYF
>TRBJ2-1|TRBD2|.|TRBV10-1
TGCGCCAGCAGTGGCACGACGGGAGGATCCTACAATGAGCAGTTCTTC
CASSGTTGGSYNEQFF
>TRBJ1-1|TRBD1|.|TRBV5-1
TGCGCCAGCAGCCTACCATCACAGGGGGCAGGGACTGAAGCTTTCTTT
CASSLPSQGAGTEAFF
>TRBJ2-3|.|.|TRBV5-1
TGCGCCAGCAGCTTCGGGAGCACGGGAACAGATACGCAGTATTTT
CASSFGSTGTDTQYF
>TRBJ2-3|TRBD2|.|TRBV10-3
TGTGCCACCGGAGGGCCCCCCGAGGGTAGCGGGGCCCTCACAGATACGCAGTATTTT
CATGGPPEGSGALTDTQYF
>TRBJ2-1|.|.|TRBV4-1
TGCGCCAGCAGCCAAATTCCCCTCCGGGACAAGTCCTACAATGAGCAGTTCTTC
CASSQIPLRDKSYNEQFF
>TRBJ2-3|.|.|TRBV6-9
TGTGCCAGCAGTTATGGTCAAGCAACAGATACGCAGTATTTT
CASSYGQATDTQYF
>TRBJ2-1|.|.|TRBV5-1
TGCGCCAGCAGCCCTGTCCGGGTCCGGGATGAGCAGTTCTTC
CASSPVRVRDEQFF
>TRBJ1-1|TRBD1|.|TRBV6-1
TGTGCCACCTTACAGGGGGAGTCGGTCGTGGCTTTCTTT
CATLQGESVVAFF
>TRBJ1-2|TRBD1|.|TRBV19
TGTGCCAGTTCAGGGGGCTCTAACTATGGCTACACCTTC
CASSGGSNYGYTF
>TRBJ2-1|TRBD2|.|TRBV30
TGTGCCTGGAGTACCGGGACTAGCGGATACAATGAGCAGTTCTTC
CAWSTGTSGYNEQFF
>TRBJ2-1|.|.|TRBV14
TGTGCCAGCAGCCAATTCGTAGGGAGCTCCTACAATGAGCAGTTCTTC
CASSQFVGSSYNEQFF
>TRBJ2-7|.|.|TRBV5-1
TGCGCCAGCAGCTTGGCCGCCGGTGCGTACTCCTACGAGCAGTACTTC
CASSLAAGAYSYEQYF
>TRBJ1-1|.|.|TRBV6-4
TGTGCCAGCAGTGCAGAACTGAACACTGAAGCTTTCTTT
CASSAELNTEAFF
>TRBJ1-3|.|.|TRBV30
TGTGCCTGGACCACAGGGATTGGAAACACCATATATTTT
CAWTTGIGNTIYF
>TRBJ2-3|TRBD1|.|TRBV5-1
TGCGCCAGCAGCCGATGGACAGGGAAGGGGACAGATACGCAGTATTTT
CASSRWTGKGTDTQYF
>TRBJ2-3|TRBD2|.|TRBV7-2
TGTGCCAGCAGCCCCTTCGGACTAGCGGGGTGGGCAGATACGCAGTATTTT
CASSPFGLAGWADTQYF
>TRBJ2-7|.|.|TRBV15
TGTGCCACCAGCATTACCCCCACTGGCGAGCAGTACTTC
CATSITPTGEQYF